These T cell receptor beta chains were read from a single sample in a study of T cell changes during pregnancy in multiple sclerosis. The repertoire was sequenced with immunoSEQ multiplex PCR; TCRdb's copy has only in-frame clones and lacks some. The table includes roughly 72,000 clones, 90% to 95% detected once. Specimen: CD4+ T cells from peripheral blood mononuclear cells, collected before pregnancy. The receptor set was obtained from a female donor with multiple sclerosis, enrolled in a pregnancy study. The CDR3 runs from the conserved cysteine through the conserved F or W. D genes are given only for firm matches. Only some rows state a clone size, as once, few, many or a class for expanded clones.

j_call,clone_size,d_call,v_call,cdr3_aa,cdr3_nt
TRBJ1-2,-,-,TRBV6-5,CASTNGAGAGYGYTF,TGTGCCAGCACCAACGGGGCAGGGGCGGGCTATGGCTACACCTTC
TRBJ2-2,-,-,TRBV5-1,CASSLFGGGGTGELFF,TGCGCCAGCAGCTTGTTTGGGGGAGGTGGTACCGGGGAGCTGTTTTTT
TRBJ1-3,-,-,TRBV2,CASRASGVSGNTIYF,TGTGCCAGCAGGGCGTCAGGGGTCTCTGGAAACACCATATATTTT
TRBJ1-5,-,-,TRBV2,CASTMGHPSNQPQHF,TGTGCCAGCACTATGGGACACCCTAGCAATCAGCCCCAGCATTTT
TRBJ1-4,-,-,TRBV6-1,CASSETPRGGTNEKLFF,TGTGCCAGCAGTGAAACCCCTCGAGGGGGAACTAATGAAAAACTGTTTTTT
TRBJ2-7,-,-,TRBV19,CASSNTRGGTYEQYF,TGTGCCAGTAGCAATACGAGGGGAGGTACGTACGAGCAGTACTTC
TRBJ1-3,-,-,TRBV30,CAWSRLNSGNTIYF,TGTGCCTGGAGTCGACTGAACTCTGGAAACACCATATATTTT
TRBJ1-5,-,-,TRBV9,CASSRGPVEGQPQHF,TGTGCCAGCAGCCGGGGACCGGTGGAGGGTCAGCCCCAGCATTTT
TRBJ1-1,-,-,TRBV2,CASCRSEGNTEAFF,TGTGCCAGCTGCCGTAGTGAGGGGAACACTGAAGCTTTCTTT
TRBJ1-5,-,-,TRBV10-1,CASSGTEGSQPQHF,TGCGCCAGCAGCGGAACAGAGGGATCTCAGCCCCAGCATTTT
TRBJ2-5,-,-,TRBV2,CASSEAVYQETQYF,TGTGCCAGCAGTGAAGCTGTCTACCAAGAGACCCAGTACTTC
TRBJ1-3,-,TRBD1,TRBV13,CASSLHRGSGNTIYF,TGTGCCAGCAGCCTACACAGGGGGTCCGGAAACACCATATATTTT
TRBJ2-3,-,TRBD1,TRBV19,CASSRDRVTDTQYF,TGTGCCAGTAGTAGGGACAGGGTCACAGATACGCAGTATTTT
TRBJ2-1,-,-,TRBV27,CASSLYPSSYNEQFF,TGTGCCAGCAGTTTATATCCGAGCTCCTACAATGAGCAGTTCTTC
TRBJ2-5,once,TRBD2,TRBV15,CATSRALAGGGETQYF,TGTGCCACCAGCAGAGCCCTAGCGGGAGGCGGGGAGACCCAGTACTTC
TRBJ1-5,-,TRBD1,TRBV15,CATSPHPTGVGQPQHF,TGTGCCACCAGCCCCCATCCTACAGGGGTGGGTCAGCCCCAGCATTTT
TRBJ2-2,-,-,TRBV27,CASCRGRGRNTGELFF,TGTGCCAGCTGTAGAGGTAGGGGAAGAAACACCGGGGAGCTGTTTTTT
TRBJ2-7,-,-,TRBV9,CASSVEGGTGAYEQYF,TGTGCCAGCAGCGTAGAGGGGGGGACAGGAGCCTACGAGCAGTACTTC
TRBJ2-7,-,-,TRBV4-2,CASSQVGGRSYEQYF,TGTGCCAGCAGCCAAGTTGGAGGGCGCTCCTACGAGCAGTACTTC
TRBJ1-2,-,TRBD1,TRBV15,CATSRDPTGAYGYTF,TGTGCCACCAGCAGAGATCCCACAGGGGCCTATGGCTACACCTTC
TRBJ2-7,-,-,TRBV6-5,CASSPWGGYEQYF,TGTGCCAGCAGTCCCTGGGGCGGCTACGAGCAGTACTTC
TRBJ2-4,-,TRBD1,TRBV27,CASRLTGGRIQYF,TGTGCCAGCAGGCTTACAGGGGGTCGCATTCAGTACTTC
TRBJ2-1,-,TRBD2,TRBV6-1,CASSAGTSGRDEQFF,TGTGCCAGCAGTGCCGGGACTAGCGGTCGCGATGAGCAGTTCTTC
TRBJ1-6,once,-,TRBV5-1,CASSLSSGVTGSPLHF,TGCGCCAGCAGCTTGTCTTCAGGGGTAACAGGTTCACCCCTCCACTTT
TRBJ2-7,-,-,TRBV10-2,CASRASREQYF,TGCGCCAGCAGAGCTTCCCGGGAGCAGTACTTC
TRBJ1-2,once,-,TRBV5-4,CASSLDATVYGYTF,TGTGCCAGCAGCTTGGACGCAACGGTCTATGGCTACACCTTC
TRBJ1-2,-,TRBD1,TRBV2,CASSSRQGNYGYTF,TGTGCCAGCAGCTCAAGACAGGGGAACTATGGCTACACCTTC
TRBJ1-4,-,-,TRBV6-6,CASSYQGSTNEKLFF,TGTGCCAGCAGTTACCAGGGTTCAACTAATGAAAAACTGTTTTTT
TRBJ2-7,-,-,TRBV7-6,CASSLAQREEQYF,TGTGCCAGCAGCTTAGCGCAGAGGGAAGAGCAGTACTTC
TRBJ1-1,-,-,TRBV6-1,CASTPRSGFTEAFF,TGTGCCAGCACCCCCCGGTCGGGATTCACTGAAGCTTTCTTT
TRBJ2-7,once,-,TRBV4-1,CASSQGGDSYEQYF,TGCGCCAGCAGCCAAGGTGGAGACAGCTACGAGCAGTACTTC
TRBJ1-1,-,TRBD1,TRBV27,CASRYLTQGVNTEAFF,TGTGCCAGCCGTTACTTAACCCAGGGGGTGAACACTGAAGCTTTCTTT
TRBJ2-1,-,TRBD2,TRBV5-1,CASSGGTSNNEQFF,TGCGCCAGCAGCGGGGGGACTAGCAACAATGAGCAGTTCTTC
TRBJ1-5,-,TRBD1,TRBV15,CATSEGQGKREPQHF,TGTGCCACCAGCGAGGGACAGGGGAAGAGGGAGCCCCAGCATTTT
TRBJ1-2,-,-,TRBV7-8,CASLPLGMDSSYGYTF,TGTGCCAGCCTCCCTTTGGGCATGGATTCCTCTTATGGCTACACCTTC
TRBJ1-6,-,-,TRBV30,CAWAGVRHSPLHF,TGTGCCTGGGCGGGGGTCCGACATTCACCCCTCCACTTT
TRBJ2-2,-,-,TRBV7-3,CASSPGPGGGLARNTGELFF,TGTGCCAGCAGCCCGGGCCCGGGGGGCGGGTTAGCGCGGAACACCGGGGAGCTGTTTTTT
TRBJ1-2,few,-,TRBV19,CASSRQNYGYTF,TGTGCCAGTAGTAGACAGAACTATGGCTACACCTTC
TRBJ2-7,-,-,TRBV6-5,CASSYSTARGHEQYF,TGTGCCAGCAGTTACTCGACCGCGAGAGGCCACGAGCAGTACTTC
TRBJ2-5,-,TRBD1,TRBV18,CASSRRTGGSETQYF,TGTGCCAGCTCACGACGGACAGGGGGCTCAGAGACCCAGTACTTC
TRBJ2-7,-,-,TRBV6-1,CASSETSGGGPSYEQYF,TGTGCCAGCAGTGAAACGTCTGGGGGAGGTCCTTCCTACGAGCAGTACTTC
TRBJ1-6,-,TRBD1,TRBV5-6,CASSSLGQAPSPLHF,TGTGCCAGCAGCAGCCTGGGACAGGCTCCTTCACCCCTCCACTTT
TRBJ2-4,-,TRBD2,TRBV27,CASSSPRTSGNHIQYF,TGTGCCAGCAGTTCCCCCCGGACTAGCGGGAACCACATTCAGTACTTC
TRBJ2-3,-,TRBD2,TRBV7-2,CASSLSLAGATDTQYF,TGTGCCAGCAGCCTTTCACTAGCGGGGGCCACAGATACGCAGTATTTT
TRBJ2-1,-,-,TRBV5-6,CASSLATRDEQFF,TGTGCCAGCAGCTTGGCCACCCGGGATGAGCAGTTCTTC
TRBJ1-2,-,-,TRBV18,CASSPGGLPASF,TGTGCCAGCTCACCTGGAGGACTGCCAGCCTCCTTC
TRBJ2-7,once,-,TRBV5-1,CASSPTGEGYEQYF,TGCGCCAGCAGCCCGACAGGAGAAGGCTACGAGCAGTACTTC
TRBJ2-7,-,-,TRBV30,CAWSVLSQLLSYEQYF,TGTGCCTGGAGTGTACTATCGCAGCTCCTTTCCTACGAGCAGTACTTC